This TCR beta chain appears in the sequencing data of a study of T cell responses to AZD1222 COVID-19 vaccine. Overall study findings and caveats: Seropositivity was recorded at baseline in only a handful of AZD1222 recipients. The study reported that nearly half of spike-specific TCRs target unmutated variant regions.

Method: immunoSEQ multiplex PCR; TCRdb's copy keeps in-frame clones and lacks some. The table lists some 150,000 clones, roughly 94% of them singletons. The CDR3 totals 13 residues. Germline V gives CDR1 DFQATT, CDR2 SNEGSKA (reference sequence). The V segment lost 3 bases and the J segment 4 bases; nucleotides outside the gene matches: 2. A note on this clone: Its antigen is unknown.

This specimen consisted of peripheral blood, obtained on day 0 of AZD1222 vaccination. The chain combines TRBV20-1 with TRBJ1-3; TRBD1 matches 8 bases. The sequence derives from an adult in good health. The CDR3 loop is CSASRQGGNTIYF. Here the CDR3 DNA reads TGCAGTGCTAGTAGACAGGGGGGAAACACCATATATTTT.